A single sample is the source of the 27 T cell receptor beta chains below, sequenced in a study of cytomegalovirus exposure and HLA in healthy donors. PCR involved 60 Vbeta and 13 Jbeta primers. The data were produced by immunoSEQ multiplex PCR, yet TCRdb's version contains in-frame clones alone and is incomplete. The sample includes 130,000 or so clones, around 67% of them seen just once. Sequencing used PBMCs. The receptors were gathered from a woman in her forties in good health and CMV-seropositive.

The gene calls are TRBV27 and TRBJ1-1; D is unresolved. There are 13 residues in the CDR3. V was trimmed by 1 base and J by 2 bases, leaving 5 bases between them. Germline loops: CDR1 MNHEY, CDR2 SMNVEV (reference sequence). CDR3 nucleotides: TGTGCCAGCAGTTTATTGCGTAACACTGAAGCTTTCTTT. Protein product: CASSLLRNTEAFF.

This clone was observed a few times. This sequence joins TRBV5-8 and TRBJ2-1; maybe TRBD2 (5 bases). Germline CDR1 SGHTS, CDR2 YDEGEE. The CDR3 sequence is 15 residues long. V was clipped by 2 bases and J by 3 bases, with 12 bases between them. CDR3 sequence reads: CASSFEADYYNEQFF. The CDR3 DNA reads TGTGCCAGCAGCTTTGAGGCCGACTACTACAATGAGCAGTTCTTC.

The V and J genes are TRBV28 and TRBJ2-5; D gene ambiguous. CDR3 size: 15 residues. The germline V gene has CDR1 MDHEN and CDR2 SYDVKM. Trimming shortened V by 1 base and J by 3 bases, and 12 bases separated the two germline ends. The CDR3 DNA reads TGTGCCAGCAGTTTATCGCGGAAGGATAAAGAGACCCAGTACTTC. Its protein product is CASSLSRKDKETQYF.

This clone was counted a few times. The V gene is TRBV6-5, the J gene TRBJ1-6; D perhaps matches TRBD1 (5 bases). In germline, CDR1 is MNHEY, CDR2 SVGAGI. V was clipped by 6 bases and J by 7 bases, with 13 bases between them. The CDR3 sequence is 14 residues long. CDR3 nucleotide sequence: TGTGCCAGCAGGGCCGGGACTTTGAATTCACCCCTCCACTTT. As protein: CASRAGTLNSPLHF.

Here the CDR3 DNA reads TGTGCCAGCAGTTTCGGCAGGCTGATGAACTGGGCCGGCATGGAAAAAACCGGGGAGCTGTTTTTT. Its translation is CASSFGRLMNWAGMEKTGELFF. V is TRBV28 and J is TRBJ2-2; D is unresolved. Trimming removed 3 bases from V and 5 bases from J, with 34 bases in between. The CDR3 is made up of 22 amino acids. From germline, CDR1 is MDHEN and CDR2 SYDVKM.

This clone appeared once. The CDR3 here is CASSSRLSYGYTF. The DNA of the CDR3 is TGTGCCAGCAGTTCCAGGCTTTCCTATGGCTACACCTTC. The V gene is TRBV27, the J gene TRBJ1-2; D is uncertain. Germline V gene sequence: CDR1 MNHEY, CDR2 SMNVEV (reference sequence). The V end lost 4 bases, the J end lost 4 bases, and 10 bases lay between the germline ends. The CDR3 contains 13 residues.

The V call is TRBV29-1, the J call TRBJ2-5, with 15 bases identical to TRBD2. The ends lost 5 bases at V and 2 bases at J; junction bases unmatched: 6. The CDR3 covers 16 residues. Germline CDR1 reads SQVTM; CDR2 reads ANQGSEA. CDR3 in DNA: TGCAGCGTTCGTCTGGGACTAGCGGGAGGTCAAGAGACCCAGTACTTC. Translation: CSVRLGLAGGQETQYF.

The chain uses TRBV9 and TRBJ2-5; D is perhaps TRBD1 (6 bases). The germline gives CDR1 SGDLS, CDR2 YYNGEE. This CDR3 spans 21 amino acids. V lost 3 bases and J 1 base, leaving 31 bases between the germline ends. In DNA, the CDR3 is TGTGCCAGCAGCGCCGATCCCTCGTGGGGGCCTTACAAGAGACCCCAAGAGACCCAGTACTTC. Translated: CASSADPSWGPYKRPQETQYF. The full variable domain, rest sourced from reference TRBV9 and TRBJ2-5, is DSGVTQTPKHLITATGQRVTLRCSPRSGDLSVYWYQQSLDQGLQFLIQYYNGEERAKGNILERFSAQQFPDLHSELNLSSLELGDSALYFCASSADPSWGPYKRPQETQYFGPGTRLLVL.

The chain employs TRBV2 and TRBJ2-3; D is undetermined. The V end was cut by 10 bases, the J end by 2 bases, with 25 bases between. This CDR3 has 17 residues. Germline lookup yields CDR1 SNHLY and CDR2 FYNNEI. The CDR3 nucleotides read TGTGCCACCCCCGCCGGCAGCGATCGGCTTTACACAGATACGCAGTATTTT. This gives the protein CATPAGSDRLYTDTQYF.

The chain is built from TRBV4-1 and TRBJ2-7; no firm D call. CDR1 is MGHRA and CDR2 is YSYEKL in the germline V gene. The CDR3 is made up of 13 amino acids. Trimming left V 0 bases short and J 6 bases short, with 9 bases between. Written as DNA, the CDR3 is TGCGCCAGCAGCCAAGATCAAAGCCCCGAGCAGTACTTC. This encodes CASSQDQSPEQYF.

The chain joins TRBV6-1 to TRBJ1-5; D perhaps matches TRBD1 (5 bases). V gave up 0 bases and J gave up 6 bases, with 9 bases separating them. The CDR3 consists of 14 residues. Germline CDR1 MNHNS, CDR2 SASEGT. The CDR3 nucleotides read TGTGCCAGCAGTGAAGCCGGGGGAGGTCAGCCCCAGCATTTT. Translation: CASSEAGGGQPQHF.

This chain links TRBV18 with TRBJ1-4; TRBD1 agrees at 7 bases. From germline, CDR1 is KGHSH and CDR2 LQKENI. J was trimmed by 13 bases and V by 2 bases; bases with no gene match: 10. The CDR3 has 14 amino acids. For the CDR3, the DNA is TGTGCCAGCTCACCAGGGACAGCTCAGGGAGGACTGTTTTTT. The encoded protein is CASSPGTAQGGLFF. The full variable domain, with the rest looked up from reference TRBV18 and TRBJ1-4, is NAGVMQNPRHLVRRRGQEARLRCSPMKGHSHVYWYRQLPEEGLKFMVYLQKENIIDESGMPKERFSAEFPKEGPSILRIQQVVRGDSAAYFCASSPGTAQGGLFFGSGTQLSVL.

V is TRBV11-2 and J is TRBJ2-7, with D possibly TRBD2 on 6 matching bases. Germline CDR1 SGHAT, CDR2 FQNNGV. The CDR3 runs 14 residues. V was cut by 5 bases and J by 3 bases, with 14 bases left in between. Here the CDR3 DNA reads TGTGCCAGCAGCCGGGACTCCTTTCACTACGAGCAGTACTTC. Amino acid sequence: CASSRDSFHYEQYF.

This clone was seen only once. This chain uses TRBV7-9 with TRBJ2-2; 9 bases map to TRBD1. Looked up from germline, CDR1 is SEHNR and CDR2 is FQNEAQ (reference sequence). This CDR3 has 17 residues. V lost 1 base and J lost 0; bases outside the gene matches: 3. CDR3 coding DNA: TGTGCCAGCAGCTTAGGGGACAGGGAAGCGAACACCGGGGAGCTGTTTTTT. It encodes CASSLGDREANTGELFF. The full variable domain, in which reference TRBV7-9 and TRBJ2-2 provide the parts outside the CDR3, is DTGVSQNPRHKITKRGQNVTFRCDPISEHNRLYWYRQTLGQGPEFLTYFQNEAQLEKSRLLSDRFSAERPKGSFSTLEIQRTEQGDSAMYLCASSLGDREANTGELFFGEGSRLTVL.

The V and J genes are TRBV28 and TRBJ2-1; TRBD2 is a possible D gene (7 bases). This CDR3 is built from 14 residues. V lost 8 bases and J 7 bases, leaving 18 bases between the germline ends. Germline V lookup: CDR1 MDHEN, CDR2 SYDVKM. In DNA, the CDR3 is TGTGCCAGCGGGCTCCGGACTAGGGGGAATGAGCAGTTCTTC. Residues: CASGLRTRGNEQFF.

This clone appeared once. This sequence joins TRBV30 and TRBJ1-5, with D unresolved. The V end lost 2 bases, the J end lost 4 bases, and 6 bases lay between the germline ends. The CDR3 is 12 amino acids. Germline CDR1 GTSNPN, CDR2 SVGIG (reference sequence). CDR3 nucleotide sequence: TGTGCCTGGAGTAGACTTAATCAGCCCCAGCATTTT. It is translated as CAWSRLNQPQHF.

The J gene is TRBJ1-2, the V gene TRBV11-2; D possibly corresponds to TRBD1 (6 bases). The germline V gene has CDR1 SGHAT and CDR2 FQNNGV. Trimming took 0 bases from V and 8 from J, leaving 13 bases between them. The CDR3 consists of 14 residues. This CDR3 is CASSLEGGVGGYTF. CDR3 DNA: TGTGCCAGCAGCTTAGAAGGGGGAGTGGGCGGCTACACCTTC.

CDR3 region: CASSMLGSGVEAFF. CDR3 nucleotide sequence: TGTGCCAGTAGTATGTTGGGGTCCGGGGTGGAAGCTTTCTTT. This chain connects TRBV19 to TRBJ1-1; no clear D. The CDR3 is 14 residues long. V was trimmed by 3 bases and J by 8 bases, leaving 16 bases between them. Germline loops: CDR1 LNHDA, CDR2 SQIVND (reference sequence). The complete variable domain, with remaining parts taken from reference TRBV19 and TRBJ1-1, reads DGGITQSPKYLFRKEGQNVTLSCEQNLNHDAMYWYRQDPGQGLRLIYYSQIVNDFQKGDIAEGYSVSREKKESFPLTVTSAQKNPTAFYLCASSMLGSGVEAFFGQGTRLTVV.

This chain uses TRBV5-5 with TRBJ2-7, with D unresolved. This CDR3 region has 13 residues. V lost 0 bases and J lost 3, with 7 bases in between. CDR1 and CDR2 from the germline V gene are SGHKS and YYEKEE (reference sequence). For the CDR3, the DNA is TGTGCCAGCAGCTTGGCCGACAACTACGAGCAGTACTTC. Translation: CASSLADNYEQYF.

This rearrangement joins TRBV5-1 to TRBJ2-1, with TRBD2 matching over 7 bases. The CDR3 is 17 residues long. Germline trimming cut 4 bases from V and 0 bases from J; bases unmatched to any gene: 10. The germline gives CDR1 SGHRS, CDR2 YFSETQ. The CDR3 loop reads CASSLLGRDSSYNEQFF. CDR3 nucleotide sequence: TGCGCCAGCAGCCTCTTAGGGAGGGATAGCTCCTACAATGAGCAGTTCTTC.

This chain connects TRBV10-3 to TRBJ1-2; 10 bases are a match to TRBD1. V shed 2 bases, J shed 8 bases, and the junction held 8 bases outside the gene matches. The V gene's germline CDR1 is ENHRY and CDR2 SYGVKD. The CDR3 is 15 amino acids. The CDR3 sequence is CAISEGRDRGNGYTF. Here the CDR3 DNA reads TGTGCCATCAGTGAGGGCCGGGACAGGGGTAACGGCTACACCTTC.

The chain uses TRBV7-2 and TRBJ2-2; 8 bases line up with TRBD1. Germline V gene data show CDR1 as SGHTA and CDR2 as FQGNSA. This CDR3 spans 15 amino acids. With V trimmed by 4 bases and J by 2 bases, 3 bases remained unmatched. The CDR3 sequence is CASSWTGTNTGELFF. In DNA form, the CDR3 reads TGTGCCAGCAGCTGGACAGGGACCAACACCGGGGAGCTGTTTTTT.

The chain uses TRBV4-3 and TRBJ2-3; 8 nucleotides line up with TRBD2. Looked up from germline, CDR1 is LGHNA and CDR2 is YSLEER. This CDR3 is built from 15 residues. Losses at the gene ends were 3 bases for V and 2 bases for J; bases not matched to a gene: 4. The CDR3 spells CASSHQAGATDTQYF. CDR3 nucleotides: TGCGCCAGCAGCCACCAAGCGGGGGCCACAGATACGCAGTATTTT.

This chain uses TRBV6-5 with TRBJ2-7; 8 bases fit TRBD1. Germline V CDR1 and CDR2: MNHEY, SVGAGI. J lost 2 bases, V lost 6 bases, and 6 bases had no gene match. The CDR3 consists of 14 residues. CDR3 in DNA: TGTGCCAGCAGCCTTGACAGGGGAACCTACGAGCAGTACTTC. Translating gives CASSLDRGTYEQYF.

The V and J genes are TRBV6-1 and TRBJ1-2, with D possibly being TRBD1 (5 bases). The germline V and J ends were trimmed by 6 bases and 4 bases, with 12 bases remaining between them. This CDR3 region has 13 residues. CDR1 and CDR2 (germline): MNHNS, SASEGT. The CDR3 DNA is TGTGCCAGCAGCCAGGACACCCCCTATGGCTACACCTTC. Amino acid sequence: CASSQDTPYGYTF.

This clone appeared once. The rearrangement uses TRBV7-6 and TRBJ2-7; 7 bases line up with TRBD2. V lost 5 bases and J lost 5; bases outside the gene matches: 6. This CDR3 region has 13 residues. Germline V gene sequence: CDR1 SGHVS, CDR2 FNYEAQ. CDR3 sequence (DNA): TGTGCCAGCAGCCGAGCCGGGAGGAACGAGCAGTACTTC. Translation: CASSRAGRNEQYF.

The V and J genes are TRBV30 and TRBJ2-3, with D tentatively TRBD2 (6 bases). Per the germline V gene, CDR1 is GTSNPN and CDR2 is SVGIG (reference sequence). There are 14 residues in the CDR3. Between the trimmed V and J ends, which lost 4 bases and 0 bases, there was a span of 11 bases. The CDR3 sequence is CAWTHGSSTDTQYF. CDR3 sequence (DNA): TGTGCCTGGACCCACGGGAGTAGCACAGATACGCAGTATTTT.